The source of this T cell receptor (beta chain) is a study of blood T cell repertoires in COVID-19. The overall study: T cells, B-cell-depleted T cells, or PBMCs provided the cDNA or gDNA that served as material.

This CDR3 has 14 residues. CDR1 KGHSH and CDR2 LQKENI come from the germline V gene. V was pared by 6 bases and J by 7 bases, with 19 bases between. Sequenced by immunoSEQ multiplex PCR; TCRdb stores in-frame clones only, minus some. The data show about 150,000 clones, with less than 90% seen just once and approximately 4% held by the top ten. The receptor was derived from a woman between 65 and 79 years old with acute or convalescent COVID-19. This chain joins TRBV18 and TRBJ2-7, with D perhaps matching TRBD1 (6 bases). Material for sequencing was peripheral blood. CDR3 nucleotide sequence: TGTGCCAGCTCCGGCCGGGACACCAAGAGGGAGCAGTACTTC. It codes for CASSGRDTKREQYF.